In its sample, the clone carrying this T cell receptor beta chain was seen many times. The PBMCs were sourced from fresh peripheral blood (more than 9 ml). The sample comes from a study of T cells in Graves' hyperthyroidism and ophthalmopathy. This CDR3 is 13 amino acids long. Germline CDR1 reads DFQATT; CDR2 reads SNEGSKA (reference sequence). The germline V and J ends were trimmed by 7 bases and 8 bases, with 15 bases remaining between them. TCR beta CDR3 sequences were amplified from RNA transcripts. With the HTBI primer set, the TCR CDR3 went through a first round of RT-PCR. TCRdb processed the multiplex PCR reads anew with MiXCR; each CDR3 protein has one entry. Of around 190,000 distinct CDR3 sequences in the sample, 17% were seen once.

The receptor was isolated from a woman aged 45-65 years with Graves' hyperthyroidism. Material for sequencing was blood. V usage is TRBV20-1 and J usage is TRBJ1-6; D might be TRBD1 (5 bases). In DNA form, the CDR3 reads TGCAGTGTCGGGACTCTCAGCGATTCACCCCTCCACTTT. Amino acids: CSVGTLSDSPLHF.